These 24 T cell receptor beta chains share one sample of origin, sequenced in a study of cytomegalovirus exposure and HLA in healthy donors (dated by TCRdb to the late 2010s). Library preparation used the immunoSEQ multiplex PCR assay. For the multiplex PCR, a mixture combining 60 forward primers for TCR Vbeta segments and 13 reverse primers for TCR Jbeta segments was used. TCRdb limited this immuneACCESS table to in-frame rearrangements with V and J called. A share of clones is missing; checked studies link under half to unresolved V genes, and the rest is unexplained. For this sample there are 160,000 or so clones; around 80% appear just once. The ten largest clonotypes hold approximately 0.55% of the sample. Sequenced sample: PBMCs. These TCRs come from a woman aged 50 to 60 in good health and CMV-seronegative.

The V call is TRBV7-2, the J call TRBJ2-4; 7 bases are shared with TRBD2. The CDR3 loop spans 17 amino acids. V lost 4 bases, J lost 3 bases, and 12 bases stayed unmatched. Germline V gives CDR1 SGHTA, CDR2 FQGNSA. CDR3: CASSSTVREVGKNIQYF. CDR3 DNA sequence: TGTGCCAGCAGCTCCACTGTCCGGGAGGTTGGCAAAAACATTCAGTACTTC.

This chain joins TRBV10-1 and TRBJ1-1; 8 bases line up with TRBD1. Germline V gene sequence: CDR1 WNHNN, CDR2 SYGVQD (reference sequence). The CDR3 length is 14 residues. V lost 6 bases, J lost 5 bases, and 8 bases stayed unmatched. The CDR3 DNA follows: TGCGCCAGCAGCCCGACAGGGGCAGGTACTGAAGCTTTCTTT. Encoded protein: CASSPTGAGTEAFF.

The chain recombines TRBV19 with TRBJ2-4; 7 bases are shared with TRBD2. CDR1 is LNHDA and CDR2 is SQIVND in the germline V gene (reference sequence). CDR3 length equals 14 residues. V trimming: 8 bases; J trimming: 2 bases; junction bases outside the gene matches: 6. The CDR3 DNA reads TGTGCCAGTTTCGGGGGGACGACCAAAAACATTCAGTACTTC. This codes for CASFGGTTKNIQYF.

The chain couples TRBV6-5 to TRBJ2-5; 7 nucleotides align to TRBD2. The tail of the sequence fits TRBJ2-7 better, so the J call may be wrong. The CDR3 has 15 amino acids. Per the germline V gene, CDR1 is MNHEY and CDR2 is SVGAGI. CDR3: CASSYWVGGSYEQYF. The CDR3 DNA follows: TGTGCCAGCAGTTACTGGGTGGGGGGGTCCTACGAGCAGTACTTC.

V and J are TRBV30 and TRBJ2-7, with D possibly matching TRBD2 (7 bases). Germline V gene data show CDR1 as GTSNPN and CDR2 as SVGIG (reference sequence). The CDR3 spans 15 residues. Trimming took off 3 bases at V and 1 base at J, with 16 bases between the two ends. The DNA of the CDR3 is TGTGCCTGGAGCCCTGCGGGGGACACTTCCTACGAGCAGTACTTC. Protein sequence: CAWSPAGDTSYEQYF.

V gene TRBV7-6 combines with J gene TRBJ2-1, with TRBD2 identical over 9 bases. Germline V gene lookup returns CDR1 SGHVS and CDR2 FNYEAQ. V lost 1 base to trimming and J lost 2 bases; unmatched junction nucleotides: 6. The CDR3 sequence is 17 residues long. CDR3 in amino acids: CASSLEASGRTYNEQFF. DNA of the CDR3: TGTGCCAGCAGCTTAGAAGCGAGCGGGAGGACCTACAATGAGCAGTTCTTC. Full variable domain (rest looked up from reference TRBV7-6 and TRBJ2-1): GAGVSQSPRYKVTKRGQDVALRCDPISGHVSLYWYRQALGQGPEFLTYFNYEAQQDKSGLPNDRFSAERPEGSISTLTIQRTEQRDSAMYRCASSLEASGRTYNEQFFGPGTRLTVL.

The V call is TRBV28, the J call TRBJ1-5; D not certain. The V gene's germline CDR1 is MDHEN and CDR2 SYDVKM. The CDR3 is 14 amino acids. V gave up 10 bases and J gave up 1 base, with 14 bases separating them. Written as DNA, the CDR3 is TGTGCCACCAACCCTAGAGTAAGCAATCAGCCCCAGCATTTT. Translation gives CATNPRVSNQPQHF.

This clone was observed a single time. The J gene is TRBJ1-3, the V gene TRBV11-2; D is possibly TRBD1 (5 bases). In germline, CDR1 is SGHAT, CDR2 FQNNGV. The CDR3 is made up of 17 amino acids. V was clipped by 2 bases and J by 4 bases, with 18 bases between them. In DNA form, the CDR3 reads TGTGCCAGCAGCTTATATGGGGGGACCATGGAAGGAAACACCATATATTTT. Residues: CASSLYGGTMEGNTIYF. The full variable domain, in which reference TRBV11-2 and TRBJ1-3 provide the parts outside the CDR3, is EAGVAQSPRYKIIEKRQSVAFWCNPISGHATLYWYQQILGQGPKLLIQFQNNGVVDDSQLPKDRFSAERLKGVDSTLKIQPAKLEDSAVYLCASSLYGGTMEGNTIYFGEGSWLTVV.

The chain uses TRBV7-2 and TRBJ2-5; 13 bases are shared with TRBD2. Germline CDR1 is SGHTA and CDR2 is FQGNSA. The CDR3 sequence is 16 residues long. J was trimmed by 2 bases and V by 5 bases; bases with no gene match: 5. The CDR3 DNA follows: TGTGCCAGCAGCCTATGGACTAGCGGGGGTCAAGAGACCCAGTACTTC. This gives the protein CASSLWTSGGQETQYF.

J is TRBJ1-1 and V is TRBV11-2; 9 nucleotides line up with TRBD1. CDR1 is SGHAT and CDR2 is FQNNGV in the germline V gene. The V and J ends lost 6 bases and 3 bases, in that order; junction bases with no gene match: 8. CDR3 length equals 15 residues. CDR3: CASRQGANRDTEAFF. The CDR3 DNA reads TGTGCCAGCAGACAGGGGGCGAATCGGGACACTGAAGCTTTCTTT.

The V and J genes are TRBV9 and TRBJ2-5; D possibly corresponds to TRBD2 (6 bases). Germline CDR1 and CDR2: SGDLS and YYNGEE. The CDR3 contains 14 residues. V shed 1 base and J shed 6 bases, with 13 bases lying between them. Here the CDR3 reads CASSVTGRGKTQYF. In nucleotides, the CDR3 is TGTGCCAGCAGCGTAACCGGGAGAGGAAAGACCCAGTACTTC. The full variable domain, completed using reference TRBV9 and TRBJ2-5, is DSGVTQTPKHLITATGQRVTLRCSPRSGDLSVYWYQQSLDQGLQFLIQYYNGEERAKGNILERFSAQQFPDLHSELNLSSLELGDSALYFCASSVTGRGKTQYFGPGTRLLVL.

This rearrangement joins TRBV7-9 to TRBJ1-4; 9 nucleotides line up with TRBD1. The CDR3 is 17 amino acids. The germline V gene has CDR1 SEHNR and CDR2 FQNEAQ (reference sequence). V dropped 3 bases and J dropped 7; count of bases not matched to a gene: 12. CDR3 nucleotides: TGTGCCAGCAGCTTGACCCGGGACAGGGTAGTCGGTGAAAAACTGTTTTTT. Translated, it gives CASSLTRDRVVGEKLFF.

V usage is TRBV9 and J usage is TRBJ2-5; possibly TRBD2 for D (5 bases). Germline-derived CDR1 and CDR2 are SGDLS and YYNGEE. The CDR3 has 15 residues. V was cut by 3 bases and J by 1 base, with 13 bases left in between. The DNA of the CDR3 is TGTGCCAGCAGCGGCCACGTTGGAGGCCAAGAGACCCAGTACTTC. Its translation: CASSGHVGGQETQYF.

The chain combines TRBV5-1 with TRBJ1-2; 10 positions match TRBD1. This CDR3 is built from 14 residues. V was pared by 4 bases and J by 6 bases, with 6 bases of the junction left unmatched. CDR1 SGHRS and CDR2 YFSETQ come from the germline V gene. CDR3 sequence reads: CASSQRDRGDGYTF. CDR3 nucleotide sequence: TGCGCCAGCAGCCAACGGGACAGGGGAGATGGCTACACCTTC.

This clone appeared a few times. J is TRBJ2-6 and V is TRBV5-6, with 7 bases identical to TRBD1. The CDR3 sequence is 18 residues long. With V trimmed by 4 bases and J by 0 bases, 10 bases remained unmatched. Germline V gives CDR1 SGHDT, CDR2 YYEEEE. Written as DNA, the CDR3 is TGTGCCAGCAGCGGTGTAGGGGGCCTTTACTCTGGGGCCAACGTCCTGACTTTC. This sequence encodes CASSGVGGLYSGANVLTF. The variable domain in full, completed from reference TRBV5-6 and TRBJ2-6, reads DAGVTQSPTHLIKTRGQQVTLRCSPKSGHDTVSWYQQALGQGPQFIFQYYEEEERQRGNFPDRFSGHQFPNYSSELNVNALLLGDSALYLCASSGVGGLYSGANVLTFGAGSRLTVL.

The chain couples TRBV7-6 to TRBJ1-6, with D possibly matching TRBD1 (5 bases). The V gene's germline CDR1 is SGHVS and CDR2 FNYEAQ. V lost 2 bases and J 5 bases, leaving 10 bases between the germline ends. The CDR3 covers 15 residues. DNA for the CDR3: TGTGCCAGCAGCTTATTGCGGGGCAATAATTCACCCCTCCACTTT. Its protein product is CASSLLRGNNSPLHF.

The rearrangement links TRBV7-6 to TRBJ2-7; D is perhaps TRBD1 (5 bases). CDR1 is SGHVS and CDR2 is FNYEAQ in the germline V gene. Trimming removed 5 bases at V and 6 bases at J, with 17 bases between. CDR3 size: 14 residues. For the CDR3, the DNA is TGTGCCAGCAGCCCGAGTAGTGGGGCTTCCGAGCAGTACTTC. Translated, it gives CASSPSSGASEQYF.

CDR3 nucleotides: TGTGCCAGCAGTCACGGACTGAAGAACACTGAAGCTTTCTTT. This sequence encodes CASSHGLKNTEAFF. This rearrangement joins TRBV6-6 to TRBJ1-1; D is unclear. This CDR3 contains 14 residues. Germline CDR1 is MNHNY and CDR2 is SVGAGI (reference sequence). V was pared by 5 bases and J by 1 base, with 11 bases between.

The chain couples TRBV2 to TRBJ1-1, with D maybe TRBD1 (6 bases). Germline lookup yields CDR1 SNHLY and CDR2 FYNNEI. Trimming cost V 7 bases and J 0 bases, with 18 bases left between them. This CDR3 region has 16 residues. The CDR3 DNA is TGTGCCAGCAAAGGGCGGCTGGGGACAATGAACACTGAAGCTTTCTTT. It specifies CASKGRLGTMNTEAFF.

The V and J genes are TRBV7-9 and TRBJ1-2; 12 nucleotides agree with TRBD1. The V gene end was trimmed by 3 bases and the J gene end by 7 bases; junction bases not matched to a gene: 6. The CDR3 is 15 amino acids. CDR1 is SEHNR and CDR2 is FQNEAQ in the germline V gene (reference sequence). The CDR3 here is CASSFAGTGGGGYTF. CDR3 nucleotides: TGTGCCAGCAGCTTTGCAGGGACAGGGGGCGGTGGCTACACCTTC.

V usage is TRBV18 and J usage is TRBJ2-5; the D is unclear. Germline values: CDR1 KGHSH, CDR2 LQKENI. This CDR3 is 15 amino acids long. V gave up 0 bases and J gave up 7 bases, with 15 bases separating them. CDR3 in DNA: TGTGCCAGCTCACCACCCTGGAGAACGGCGGCGACCCAGTACTTC. This translates into CASSPPWRTAATQYF.

The chain employs TRBV28 and TRBJ1-1, with D uncertain. The V and J ends lost 6 bases and 1 base respectively, with 12 bases between them. The CDR3 spans 14 residues. The germline V gene encodes CDR1 MDHEN and CDR2 SYDVKM. The CDR3 DNA reads as TGTGCCAGCAGACACCTACGGAGGAACACTGAAGCTTTCTTT. This sequence encodes CASRHLRRNTEAFF.

CDR3 DNA sequence: TGTGCCAGCAGTTTAGGAGGGCCCGGGGAGCTGTTTTTT. Amino acids: CASSLGGPGELFF. V usage is TRBV27 and J usage is TRBJ2-2; perhaps TRBD2 as D (6 bases). The germline CDR1 and CDR2 sequences are MNHEY and SMNVEV (reference sequence). With 2 bases removed from V and 6 bases from J, the gap between germline ends came to 7 bases. The CDR3 loop spans 13 amino acids.

The chain combines TRBV21-1 with TRBJ2-7; the table's D call, TRBD2, was not checked against the DNA. TRBV21-1 is a pseudogene segment. CDR3 size: 17 residues. Written as DNA, the CDR3 is TGTGCCAGCAGCAAATCGGGGCCTAGCGGGTTTTCCTACGAGCAGTACTTC. This encodes CASSKSGPSGFSYEQYF.